This record looks at one T cell receptor (beta chain) sequence and its context. This sample was included in a study of blood T cells in healthy people across ages. Germline CDR1 reads MNHEY; CDR2 reads SVGAGI. J gave up 12 bases and V 5 bases, and 4 bases lay outside the gene matches. The CDR3 is made up of 11 amino acids. A second about 7 to 12 cycle PCR used barcoded and J-beta primers. Every single cDNA molecule received a tag from a template-switch adaptor with 12 random nucleotides. TCRdb passed the 5' RACE reads through MiXCR, listing each CDR3 protein once. The sample shows about 770,000 distinct CDR3 sequences, under 55% of them seen only once.

The sequenced sample consisted of blood. The clonotype originates from a man aged 60-69 years in good health. The V and J genes are TRBV6-5 and TRBJ2-1, with 7 bases matching TRBD1. The CDR3 DNA reads TGTGCCAGCAGTACAGGGGTTGGGCAGTTCTTC. Translation: CASSTGVGQFF.